This TCR beta chain was sequenced for a study of blood T cell repertoires in COVID-19. The wider study: PBMCs, B-cell-depleted T cells, or T cells provided the cDNA or gDNA that made up the material.

This CDR3 has 14 amino acids. Per germline, CDR1 MDHEN and CDR2 SYDVKM. Trimming cost V 5 bases and J 9 bases; bases outside gene matches: 10. As processed by the authors: It was from reference gene primer amplification that nucleated cell counts were estimated. Sequencing was performed with immunoSEQ multiplex PCR; in TCRdb, only in-frame clones are kept and a portion is missing. Clone size and the V and J calls come from that table; the DNA yielded D and trimming. The sample has 400,000 to 550,000 clones, 87% seen once. Those enrolled, adults aged roughly 18 to 100 years, came from about two dozen US areas. Cohort placement rested on clinical history that participants reported themselves.

The specimen was PBMCs or T cells enriched from blood (not recorded which). The clonotype comes from a woman aged 18-29 years with acute COVID-19. The chain employs TRBV28 and TRBJ2-1; 7 positions match TRBD1. CDR3 sequence (DNA): TGTGCCAGCAGTGGCCTGACAGGGTGGGGTGAGCAGTTCTTC. Encoded protein: CASSGLTGWGEQFF. Drawing the rest from reference TRBV28 and TRBJ2-1, the complete variable domain is DVKVTQSSRYLVKRTGEKVFLECVQDMDHENMFWYRQDPGLGLRLIYFSYDVKMKEKGDIPEGYSVSREKKERFSLILESASTNQTSMYLCASSGLTGWGEQFFGPGTRLTVL.